A selection of T cell receptor beta chains follows, all from one sample in a study of blood T cells in healthy people across ages. TCRdb ran MiXCR on the 5' RACE reads and lists one entry per CDR3 protein. The table includes roughly 720,000 distinct CDR3 sequences, less than 70% detected once. The sequenced material came from blood. These receptors were collected from an elderly man in good health. Both conserved end residues are part of each CDR3. The D gene is left open where the match is weak. Size values are once, few and many counts, or a class for expanded clones, and some rows have none.

j_gene	abundance	v_gene	d_gene	CDR3nt	CDR3aa
TRBJ2-1	NA	TRBV12-3/TRBV12-4	NA	TGTGCCAGCAGTGACCGGCGAGAGCAGTTCTTC	CASSDRREQFF
TRBJ1-2	once	TRBV20-1	NA	TGCAGTGCTAGTCGGGGTCTGGACTATGGCTACACCTTC	CSASRGLDYGYTF
TRBJ1-1	NA	TRBV4-1	NA	TGCGCCAGCACGGACAGCTCCGGAGCTTTCTTT	CASTDSSGAFF
TRBJ2-5	NA	TRBV20-1	NA	TGCAGTGCTACCCCAATTCTGTTGGGGGAGACCCAGTACTTC	CSATPILLGETQYF
TRBJ2-2	few	TRBV6-1	TRBD1	TGTGCCAGCAGTGACCAGGACAGGGTTTGGCGCACCGGGGAGCTGTTTTTT	CASSDQDRVWRTGELFF
TRBJ2-1	few	TRBV5-1	TRBD2	TGCGCCAGCAGCTCGGGACTAGCGGTAGCCTCCTACAATGAGCAGTTCTTC	CASSSGLAVASYNEQFF
TRBJ2-7	NA	TRBV4-2	TRBD2	TGTGCCAGCAGCACTAGCGGCCCCGACGAGCAGTACTTC	CASSTSGPDEQYF
TRBJ2-7	few	TRBV6-6	TRBD2	TGTGCCACCAGCGGGAACTACGAGCAGTACTTC	CATSGNYEQYF
TRBJ2-7	few	TRBV15	NA	TGTGCCACCAGCCGCGAACCTGTCTACGAGCAGTACTTC	CATSREPVYEQYF
TRBJ2-7	NA	TRBV5-1	NA	TGCGCCAGCAGCTTTGGCGGGAAGGAGAACGAGCAGTACTTC	CASSFGGKENEQYF
TRBJ1-5	NA	TRBV24-1	NA	TGTGCCACCAGTGAAACCGGGACAAGCAATCAGCCCCAGCATTTT	CATSETGTSNQPQHF
TRBJ1-2	NA	TRBV12-3/TRBV12-4	TRBD1	TGTGCCAGCAGTTTTACAGGGGGCAAGAGCAATCCCTATGGCTACACCTTC	CASSFTGGKSNPYGYTF
TRBJ2-3	few	TRBV6-1	NA	TGTGCCAGCAGTCGGAGAGAGGTTGGAGATACGCAGTATTTT	CASSRREVGDTQYF
TRBJ1-6	NA	TRBV27	TRBD1	TGTGCCAGCAGTTTGACAGGGGCCAATAATTCACCCCTCCACTTT	CASSLTGANNSPLHF
TRBJ2-5	few	TRBV7-8	TRBD1	TGTGCCAGCAGCCCCGGGACAGGGATGAGGGAGACCCAGTACTTC	CASSPGTGMRETQYF
TRBJ2-7	NA	TRBV4-2	TRBD1	TGTGCCAGCAGCCCCCAGGGGGCCAGCTCCTACGAGCAGTACTTC	CASSPQGASSYEQYF
TRBJ2-3	NA	TRBV5-1	NA	TGCGCCAGCTTTGACAGGTCGCACAGATACGCGTATTTT	CASFDRSHRYAYF
TRBJ2-7	NA	TRBV5-6	TRBD2	TGTGCCAGCAGCTTTCGCGGGACTAGCGGGATGTCCTACGAGCAGTACTTC	CASSFRGTSGMSYEQYF
TRBJ2-1	NA	TRBV3-1	TRBD2	TGTGCCAGCAGCCGCAGCGGGGGACTCGAACATGAGCAGTTCTTC	CASSRSGGLEHEQFF
TRBJ2-5	NA	TRBV18	NA	TGTGCCAGCTCACCCTATAACCAAGAGACCCAGTACTTC	CASSPYNQETQYF
TRBJ2-1	few	TRBV5-1	TRBD2	TGCGCCAGCAGCTTGGTGGCGGGAGGGCCCGGCAATGAGCAGTTCTTC	CASSLVAGGPGNEQFF
TRBJ2-1	few	TRBV2	TRBD2	TGTGCCAGCACTCGGGGACTAGCGGGAGGAAGCAGGAATGAGCAGTTCTTC	CASTRGLAGGSRNEQFF
TRBJ2-7	few	TRBV28	TRBD1	TGTGCCAGCAGTTTAGGGGACAGGGTGAGATACGAGCAGTACTTC	CASSLGDRVRYEQYF
TRBJ2-1	few	TRBV6-1	NA	TGTGCCAGCAGCGACAAGATCCATGAGCAGTTCTTC	CASSDKIHEQFF
TRBJ1-1	many	TRBV5-1	NA	TGTGCCAGCAGTCTTGTTCTAAACACTGAAGCTTTCTTT	CASSLVLNTEAFF
TRBJ2-6	NA	TRBV6-5	NA	TGTGCCAGCGTCCACTCTGGGGCCAACGTCCTGACTTTC	CASVHSGANVLTF
TRBJ2-5	NA	TRBV5-1	NA	TGCGCCAGCAGCTTGGCTGGGACAGGCGGGGGACAAGTAGAGACCCAGTACTTC	CASSLAGTGGGQVETQYF
TRBJ2-5	NA	TRBV10-3	NA	TGTGCCATCAGTGAGTCGACCTCGCGGGGCCAAGAGACCCAGTACTTC	CAISESTSRGQETQYF
TRBJ2-4	NA	TRBV6-2/TRBV6-3	TRBD1	TGTGCCAGCAGTCCGGTGGGGACAGGGGGCGGAAACATTCAGTACTTC	CASSPVGTGGGNIQYF
TRBJ1-5	NA	TRBV5-1	NA	TGCGCCAGCAGCTTGGAAGGTTATAGCAATCACCCCCAGCATTTT	CASSLEGYSNHPQHF
TRBJ2-3	few	TRBV9	NA	TGTGCCAGCAGCGTAGAATCGGGGGACACAGATACGCAGTATTTT	CASSVESGDTDTQYF
TRBJ2-3	NA	TRBV5-1	NA	TGCGCCAGCAGCTTGAGGTCGGGAGTCGTCACAGATACGCAGTATTTT	CASSLRSGVVTDTQYF
TRBJ1-1	few	TRBV5-1	NA	TGCGCCAGCAGCTTGGCTCCGGACAGCGCAGCTTTCTTT	CASSLAPDSAAFF
TRBJ2-7	NA	TRBV10-3	TRBD1	TGTGCCATCAGTAGGACAGGGGCACGCTCCTACGAGCAGTACTTC	CAISRTGARSYEQYF
TRBJ2-5	NA	TRBV12-3/TRBV12-4	NA	TGTGCCAGCAGTGTAAGGGACGGAGGGATTCAGTACTTC	CASSVRDGGIQYF
TRBJ2-1	few	TRBV7-2	TRBD2	TGTGCCAGCAGCTCCACCAGACTAGCGGGAACCCGCAATGAGCAGTTCTTC	CASSSTRLAGTRNEQFF
TRBJ2-7	NA	TRBV7-9	TRBD2	TGTGCCAGCAGCCTAGGAGGACCAGCGGGAGTACACGACGAGCAGTACTTC	CASSLGGPAGVHDEQYF